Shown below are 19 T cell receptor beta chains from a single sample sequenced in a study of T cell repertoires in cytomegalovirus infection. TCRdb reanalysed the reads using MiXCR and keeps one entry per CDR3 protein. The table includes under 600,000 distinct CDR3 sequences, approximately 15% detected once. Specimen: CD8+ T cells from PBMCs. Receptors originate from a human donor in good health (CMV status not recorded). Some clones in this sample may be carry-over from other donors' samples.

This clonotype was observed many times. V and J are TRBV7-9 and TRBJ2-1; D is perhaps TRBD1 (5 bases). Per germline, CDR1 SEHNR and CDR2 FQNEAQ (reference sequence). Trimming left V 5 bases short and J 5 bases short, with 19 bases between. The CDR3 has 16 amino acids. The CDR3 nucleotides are TGTGCCAGCAGCACTACCCGACAGATTATAGACAATGAGCAGTTCTTC. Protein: CASSTTRQIIDNEQFF.

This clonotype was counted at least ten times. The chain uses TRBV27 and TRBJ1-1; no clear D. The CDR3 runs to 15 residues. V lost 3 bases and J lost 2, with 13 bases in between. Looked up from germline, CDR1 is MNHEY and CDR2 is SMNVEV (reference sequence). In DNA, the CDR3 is TGTGCCAGCAGTTTTTTGCCCGGCGCTAACACTGAAGCTTTCTTT. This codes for CASSFLPGANTEAFF.

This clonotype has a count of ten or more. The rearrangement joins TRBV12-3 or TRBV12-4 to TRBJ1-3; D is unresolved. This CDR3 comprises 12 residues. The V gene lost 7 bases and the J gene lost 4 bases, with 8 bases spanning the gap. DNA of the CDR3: TGTGCCAGCACTCCGAACGGAAACACCATATATTTT. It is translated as CASTPNGNTIYF.

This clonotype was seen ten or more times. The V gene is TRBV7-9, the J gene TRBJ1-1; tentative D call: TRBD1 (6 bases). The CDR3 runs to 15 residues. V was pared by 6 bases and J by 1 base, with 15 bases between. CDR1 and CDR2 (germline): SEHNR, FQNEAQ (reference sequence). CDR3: CASRTWGAQNTEAFF. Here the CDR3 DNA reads TGTGCCAGCAGAACCTGGGGGGCGCAGAACACTGAAGCTTTCTTT.

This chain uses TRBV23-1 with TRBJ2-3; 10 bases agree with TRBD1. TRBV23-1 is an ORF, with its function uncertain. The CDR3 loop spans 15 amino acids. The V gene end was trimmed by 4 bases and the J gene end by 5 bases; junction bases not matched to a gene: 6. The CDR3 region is CASSRDRGQGDTQYF. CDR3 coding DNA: TGCGCCAGCAGTCGAGACAGGGGGCAGGGAGATACGCAGTATTTT.

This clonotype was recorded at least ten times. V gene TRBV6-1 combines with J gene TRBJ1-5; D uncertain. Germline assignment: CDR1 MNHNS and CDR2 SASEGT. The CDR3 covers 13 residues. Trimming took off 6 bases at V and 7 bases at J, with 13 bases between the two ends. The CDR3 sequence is CASRPDPEQPQHF. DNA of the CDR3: TGTGCCAGCAGGCCGGACCCTGAGCAGCCCCAGCATTTT.

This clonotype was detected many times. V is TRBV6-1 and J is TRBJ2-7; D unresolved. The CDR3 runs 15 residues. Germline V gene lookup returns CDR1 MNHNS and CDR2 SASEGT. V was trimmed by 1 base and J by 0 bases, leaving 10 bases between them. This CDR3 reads CASSEGTESSYEQYF. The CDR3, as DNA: TGTGCCAGCAGTGAAGGGACGGAGAGCTCCTACGAGCAGTACTTC.

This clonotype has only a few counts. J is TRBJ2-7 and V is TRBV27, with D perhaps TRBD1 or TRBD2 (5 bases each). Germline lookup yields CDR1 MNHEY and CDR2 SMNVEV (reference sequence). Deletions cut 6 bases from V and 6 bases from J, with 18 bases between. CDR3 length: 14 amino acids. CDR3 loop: CASSRDAGLREQYF. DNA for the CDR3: TGTGCCAGCAGCCGGGACGCCGGCCTTCGCGAGCAGTACTTC.

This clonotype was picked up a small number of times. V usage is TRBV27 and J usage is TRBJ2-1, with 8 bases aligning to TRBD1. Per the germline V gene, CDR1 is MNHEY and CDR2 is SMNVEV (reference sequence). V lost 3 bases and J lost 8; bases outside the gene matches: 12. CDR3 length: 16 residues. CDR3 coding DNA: TGTGCCAGCAGTTTGCTACAGGGGGTCCTACAGGATGAGCAGTTCTTC. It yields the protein CASSLLQGVLQDEQFF.

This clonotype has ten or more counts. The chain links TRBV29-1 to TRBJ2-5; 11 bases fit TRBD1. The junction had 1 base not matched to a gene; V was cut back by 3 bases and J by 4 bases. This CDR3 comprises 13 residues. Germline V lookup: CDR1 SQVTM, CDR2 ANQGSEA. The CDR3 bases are TGCAGCGTTGAGGACAGGGGGCGAGAGACCCAGTACTTC. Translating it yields CSVEDRGRETQYF. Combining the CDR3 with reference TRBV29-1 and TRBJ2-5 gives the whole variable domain SAVISQKPSRDICQRGTSLTIQCQVDSQVTMMFWYRQQPGQSLTLIATANQGSEATYESGFVIDKFPISRPNLTFSTLTVSNMSPEDSSIYLCSVEDRGRETQYFGPGTRLLVL.

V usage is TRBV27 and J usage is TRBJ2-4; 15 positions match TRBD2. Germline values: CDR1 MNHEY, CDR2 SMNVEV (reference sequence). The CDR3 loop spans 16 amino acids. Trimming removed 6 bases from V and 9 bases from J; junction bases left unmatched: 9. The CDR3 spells CASSPGLAGGPGIQYF. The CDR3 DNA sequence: TGTGCCAGCAGCCCAGGACTAGCGGGAGGGCCGGGCATTCAGTACTTC.

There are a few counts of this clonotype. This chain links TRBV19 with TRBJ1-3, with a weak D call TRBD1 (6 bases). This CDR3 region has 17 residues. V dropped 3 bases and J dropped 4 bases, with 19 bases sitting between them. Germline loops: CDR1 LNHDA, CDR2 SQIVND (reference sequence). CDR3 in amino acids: CASSIFHRVGSGNTIYF. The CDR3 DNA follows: TGTGCCAGTAGTATTTTTCACAGGGTTGGATCCGGAAACACCATATATTTT.

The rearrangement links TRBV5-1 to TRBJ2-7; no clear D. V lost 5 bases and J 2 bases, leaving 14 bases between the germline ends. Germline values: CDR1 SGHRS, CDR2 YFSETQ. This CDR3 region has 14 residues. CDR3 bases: TGCGCCAGCAGTCCTGAAGGACCTACCTACGAGCAGTACTTC. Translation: CASSPEGPTYEQYF.

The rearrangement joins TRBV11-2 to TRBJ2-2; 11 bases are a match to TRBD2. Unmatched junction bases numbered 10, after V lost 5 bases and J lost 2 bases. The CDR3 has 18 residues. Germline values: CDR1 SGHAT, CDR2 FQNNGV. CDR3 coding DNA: TGTGCCAGCAGCCGACGCCCCCGACTAGCGGGAAACACCGGGGAGCTGTTTTTT. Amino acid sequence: CASSRRPRLAGNTGELFF.

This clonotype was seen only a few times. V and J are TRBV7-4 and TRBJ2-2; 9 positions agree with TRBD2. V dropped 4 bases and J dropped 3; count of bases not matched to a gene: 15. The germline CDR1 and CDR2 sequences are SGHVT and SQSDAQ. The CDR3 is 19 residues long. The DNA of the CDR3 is TGTGCCAGCAGCTCCAGACAGCTAGCGGGAATGAGCGACACCGGGGAGCTGTTTTTT. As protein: CASSSRQLAGMSDTGELFF.

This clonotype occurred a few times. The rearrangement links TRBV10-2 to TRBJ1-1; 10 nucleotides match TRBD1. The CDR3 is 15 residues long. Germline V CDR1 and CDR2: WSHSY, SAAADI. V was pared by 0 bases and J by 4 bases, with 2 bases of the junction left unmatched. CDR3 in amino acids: CASSESGTGVTEAFF. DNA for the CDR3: TGCGCCAGCAGTGAGTCCGGGACAGGGGTCACTGAAGCTTTCTTT.

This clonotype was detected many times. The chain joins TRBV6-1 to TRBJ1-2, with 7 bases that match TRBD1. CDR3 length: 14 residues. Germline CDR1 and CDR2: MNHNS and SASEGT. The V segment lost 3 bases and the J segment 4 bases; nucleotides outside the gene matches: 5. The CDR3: CASSDPNRGYGYTF. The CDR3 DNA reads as TGTGCCAGCAGTGACCCGAACAGGGGCTATGGCTACACCTTC.

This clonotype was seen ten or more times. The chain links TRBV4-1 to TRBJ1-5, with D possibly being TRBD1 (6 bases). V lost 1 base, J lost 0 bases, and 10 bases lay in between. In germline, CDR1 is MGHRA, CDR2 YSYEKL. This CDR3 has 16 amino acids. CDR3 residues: CASSQGGQFSNQPQHF. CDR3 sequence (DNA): TGCGCCAGCAGCCAAGGAGGACAGTTTAGCAATCAGCCCCAGCATTTT.

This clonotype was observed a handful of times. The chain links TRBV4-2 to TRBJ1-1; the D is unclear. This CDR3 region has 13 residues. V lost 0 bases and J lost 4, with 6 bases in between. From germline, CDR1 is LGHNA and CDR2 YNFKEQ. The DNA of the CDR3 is TGTGCCAGCAGCCAAGACCCCAGCACTGAAGCTTTCTTT. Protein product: CASSQDPSTEAFF.